This T cell receptor (beta chain) was recovered during a study of T cell responses to AZD1222 COVID-19 vaccine. Germline CDR1 reads MDHEN; CDR2 reads SYDVKM. Trimming removed 5 bases at V and 4 bases at J, with 5 bases between. The CDR3 spans 12 residues. Study findings and constraints: With dominance at 160-218 and 743-854, vaccine-associated CD4 TCRs spanned spike. Baseline seropositivity characterized only 5 or 6 AZD1222 recipients.

Profiling relied on immunoSEQ multiplex PCR, and the TCRdb table lists in-frame clones only, not all of them. The sample lists some 120,000 clones; roughly 88% were seen once. As to this clone: Its antigen is not known.

This material consisted of peripheral blood, taken on day 0 of AZD1222 vaccination. This chain joins TRBV28 and TRBJ2-2; D uncertain. The TCR originated in an adult in good health. The CDR3, as DNA: TGTGCCAGCAGTCCTTTCACCGGGGAGCTGTTTTTT. Translating it yields CASSPFTGELFF.